This record looks at one TCR beta chain sequence and its context. Its antigen remains unknown. This entry belongs to a study of cytomegalovirus exposure and HLA in healthy donors. Study-wide context: Of the donors genotyped, several hundred in all, about 80% fell in the Caucasian-associated ancestry cluster. Findings and limits, study-wide: In an earlier analysis, most TCR beta V segments were productive about 87% or about 30% of the time.

The PCR used 60 Vbeta and 13 Jbeta primers. Profiled with immunoSEQ multiplex PCR; TCRdb holds only in-frame clones, not every one. Here the sample spans 200,000 to 250,000 clones, over 70% being singletons. Germline values: CDR1 MNHEY, CDR2 SMNVEV (reference sequence). V shed 8 bases, J shed 1 base, and the junction held 5 bases outside the gene matches. This CDR3 contains 13 residues. Specimen: PBMCs. The TCR originated in an older woman in good health and CMV-seropositive. The rearrangement joins TRBV27 to TRBJ2-7; 7 nucleotides agree with TRBD2. CDR3 region: CASGRERSYEQYF. CDR3 DNA: TGTGCCAGCGGGCGGGAGAGGTCCTACGAGCAGTACTTC.